This T cell receptor (beta chain) was profiled in a study of response to subunit inactivated influenza vaccine. Each CDR3 protein gets one entry after TCRdb re-called the RT-PCR reads with MiXCR. The table shows about 540,000 distinct CDR3 sequences, with around 25% occurring only once. This CDR3 comprises 14 residues. The germline CDR1 and CDR2 sequences are SGHAT and FQNNGV. The V end was cut by 4 bases, the J end by 7 bases, with 14 bases between. The sample was also linked to a second study, of T cells expressing NK-cell markers. That publication notes: Generation of TCR beta cDNA was performed by 5'RACE template switching incorporating UMIs.

Sequencing was performed on CD4+ T cells sorted from PBMCs, taken 11 to 12 days after vaccination. V gene TRBV11-2 combines with J gene TRBJ2-1; maybe TRBD2 (5 bases). The receptor's source is a man over 45 who received an inactivated influenza vaccine. The CDR3 region has the DNA TGTGCCAGCAGCTCAGCCGGGATTAAAAATGAGCAGTTCTTC. It translates to CASSSAGIKNEQFF.